The next 27 T cell receptor beta chains were all read from a single sample in a study of a mutant IDH1 vaccine in newly diagnosed glioma. Their antigens remain unidentified. The method was immunoSEQ multiplex PCR; TCRdb's version includes in-frame clones alone and lacks a portion of them. The repertoire consists of over 55,000 clones, with over 80% occurring once and the leading ten covering about 4.2%. Time point: week 5, during vaccination. Mutant IDH1 20-mer peptide, at 300 ug, made up each vaccine dose, with topical imiquimod. This specimen was PBMCs, taken from a glioma patient whose treatment included an IDH1 peptide vaccine. The receptor set was obtained from a woman aged 40 to 55 with glioma.

The J gene is TRBJ1-2, the V gene TRBV10-3, with D hard to call. This CDR3 comprises 14 residues. Germline-derived CDR1 and CDR2 are ENHRY and SYGVKD. Trimming took 6 bases from V and 0 from J, leaving 11 bases between them. In nucleotides, the CDR3 is TGTGCCATCAGGGACGACGGTCCTAACTATGGCTACACCTTC. This sequence encodes CAIRDDGPNYGYTF.

This chain joins TRBV6-6 and TRBJ2-2; D may be TRBD2 (6 bases). Germline CDR1 reads MNHNY; CDR2 reads SVGAGI (reference sequence). The CDR3 totals 15 residues. Trimming cost V 6 bases and J 9 bases, with 20 bases left between them. CDR3 residues: CASRTRDFSTRELFF. CDR3 bases: TGTGCCAGCAGGACAAGGGACTTTTCTACGCGGGAGCTGTTTTTT.

The V call is TRBV18, the J call TRBJ2-7; D remains unclear. Germline CDR1 KGHSH, CDR2 LQKENI. The CDR3 totals 15 residues. Trimming took off 2 bases at V and 2 bases at J, with 13 bases between the two ends. CDR3 nucleotide sequence: TGTGCCAGCTCACCAATTTTAACGAGTACCTACGAGCAGTACTTC. Protein product: CASSPILTSTYEQYF.

The gene calls are TRBV6-6 and TRBJ2-2; 7 bases map to TRBD2. This CDR3 comprises 15 residues. CDR1 and CDR2 from the germline V gene are MNHNY and SVGAGI (reference sequence). V lost 4 bases to trimming and J lost 1 base; unmatched junction nucleotides: 3. CDR3 protein: CASSWDYLNTGELFF. CDR3 DNA: TGTGCCAGCAGTTGGGACTACCTGAACACCGGGGAGCTGTTTTTT.

The rearrangement links TRBV7-9 to TRBJ2-2, with TRBD2 matching over 10 bases. V lost 3 bases to trimming and J lost 6 bases; unmatched junction nucleotides: 4. The CDR3 spans 15 residues. Germline V gene sequence: CDR1 SEHNR, CDR2 FQNEAQ (reference sequence). The CDR3 nucleotides read TGTGCCAGCAGCTTTATTAGCGGGAGGTCCGGGGAGCTGTTTTTT. It specifies CASSFISGRSGELFF.

This chain links TRBV6-1 with TRBJ1-1, with D hard to call. The germline gives CDR1 MNHNS, CDR2 SASEGT. This CDR3 has 13 amino acids. Trimming stripped 5 bases from V and 0 bases from J, with 7 bases between. The CDR3 DNA reads as TGTGCCAGCAGTTTTGCGGTGAACACTGAAGCTTTCTTT. Its translation: CASSFAVNTEAFF.

The chain has TRBV5-5 and TRBJ1-5, with no clear D. V dropped 4 bases and J dropped 4 bases, with 6 bases sitting between them. In germline, CDR1 is SGHKS, CDR2 YYEKEE (reference sequence). The CDR3 is 12 amino acids. CDR3 loop: CASSRLNQPQHF. The DNA of the CDR3 is TGTGCCAGCAGCCGACTTAATCAGCCCCAGCATTTT.

The V and J genes are TRBV7-9 and TRBJ1-5; 9 nucleotides agree with TRBD1. The CDR3 length is 14 residues. V lost 4 bases and J lost 5; bases outside the gene matches: 3. Germline assignment: CDR1 SEHNR and CDR2 FQNEAQ (reference sequence). The CDR3 loop reads CASSSGTGYQPQHF. In nucleotides, the CDR3 is TGTGCCAGCAGCTCCGGGACAGGGTATCAGCCCCAGCATTTT. The full variable domain, with the rest looked up from reference TRBV7-9 and TRBJ1-5, is DTGVSQNPRHKITKRGQNVTFRCDPISEHNRLYWYRQTLGQGPEFLTYFQNEAQLEKSRLLSDRFSAERPKGSFSTLEIQRTEQGDSAMYLCASSSGTGYQPQHFGDGTRLSIL.

V is TRBV6-1 and J is TRBJ2-1, with 7 positions matching TRBD1. The trim removed 6 bases at V and 6 bases at J, leaving 5 bases unmatched. The germline gives CDR1 MNHNS, CDR2 SASEGT. CDR3 size: 13 residues. This CDR3 is CASRKTGSNEQFF. CDR3 DNA: TGTGCCAGCAGAAAGACAGGGAGCAATGAGCAGTTCTTC.

The chain uses TRBV2 and TRBJ1-2; TRBD1 aligns across 9 bases. V dropped 6 bases and J dropped 4; count of bases not matched to a gene: 6. The CDR3 runs to 14 residues. Germline V CDR1 and CDR2: SNHLY, FYNNEI. The CDR3 DNA sequence: TGTGCCAGCAGCGCGGGACAGGGCCTCTATGGCTACACCTTC. It is translated as CASSAGQGLYGYTF.

The J gene is TRBJ1-5, the V gene TRBV6-5; D is unresolved. The V end lost 5 bases, the J end lost 0 bases, and 5 bases lay between the germline ends. CDR3 length: 13 amino acids. CDR1 and CDR2 from the germline V gene are MNHEY and SVGAGI. The CDR3 DNA is TGTGCCAGCAGTGGGGATAGCAATCAGCCCCAGCATTTT. Its protein is CASSGDSNQPQHF.

The chain is built from TRBV4-2 and TRBJ2-5; 7 bases agree with TRBD2. Germline values: CDR1 LGHNA, CDR2 YNFKEQ. The CDR3 covers 18 residues. V dropped 0 bases and J dropped 2; count of bases not matched to a gene: 12. The CDR3 bases are TGTGCCAGCAGCCAAGATGGCGCGGCTAGCGGAGGTCAAGAGACCCAGTACTTC. Its translation is CASSQDGAASGGQETQYF.

This clone was recorded only once. This chain joins TRBV4-1 and TRBJ1-1; no firm D call. The CDR3 runs 14 residues. The V end was cut by 1 base, the J end by 3 bases, with 9 bases between. Germline assignment: CDR1 MGHRA and CDR2 YSYEKL. CDR3 DNA: TGCGCCAGCAGCCAAGGACTTGCCCACACTGAAGCTTTCTTT. Its protein is CASSQGLAHTEAFF.

The chain combines TRBV5-1 with TRBJ1-2, with TRBD1 identical over 7 bases. There are 15 residues in the CDR3. Losses at the gene ends were 8 bases for V and 4 bases for J; bases not matched to a gene: 14. Germline CDR1 SGHRS, CDR2 YFSETQ. CDR3 DNA sequence: TGCGCCAGGTTACTTCAGGGACAGTATAGCTATGGCTACACCTTC. Its translation: CARLLQGQYSYGYTF.

The J gene is TRBJ1-1, the V gene TRBV6-5; 7 bases line up with TRBD1. This CDR3 spans 14 amino acids. The J segment lost 11 bases and the V segment lost 5 bases, leaving 14 bases of the junction unmatched. Germline V CDR1 and CDR2: MNHEY, SVGAGI. CDR3 amino acids: CASSTGIPGQRAFF. The CDR3, as DNA: TGTGCCAGCAGTACGGGTATTCCGGGACAGCGGGCTTTCTTT.

V and J are TRBV6-6 and TRBJ1-6; D is undetermined. CDR1 and CDR2 (germline): MNHNY, SVGAGI (reference sequence). This CDR3 is 13 amino acids long. Trimming shortened V by 6 bases and J by 9 bases, and 12 bases separated the two germline ends. The CDR3 is CASSLDGVSPLHF. Here the CDR3 DNA reads TGTGCCAGCAGCCTAGACGGGGTTTCACCCCTCCACTTT.

The CDR3 nucleotides read TGTGCCAGCAGTCGACAGGGCAACACTGAAGCTTTCTTT. Encoded protein: CASSRQGNTEAFF. V is TRBV14 and J is TRBJ1-1; 7 bases map to TRBD1. Germline-derived CDR1 and CDR2 are SGHDN and FVKESK. V shed 6 bases, J shed 2 bases, and the junction held 3 bases outside the gene matches. The CDR3 is 13 amino acids.

The rearrangement links TRBV2 to TRBJ1-6; TRBD1 matches at 11 bases. The CDR3 totals 15 residues. The germline gives CDR1 SNHLY, CDR2 FYNNEI. Trimming at V came to 7 bases and at J to 9 bases, leaving 8 bases not matched to a gene. In DNA form, the CDR3 reads TGTGCCAGCACCCTGGTAGGGACAGGGGGTTCACCCCTCCACTTT. It encodes CASTLVGTGGSPLHF.

This chain joins TRBV30 and TRBJ1-4; 7 bases agree with TRBD1. V was clipped by 0 bases and J by 8 bases; unmatched bases: 9. The CDR3 extends over 15 amino acids. Germline lookup yields CDR1 GTSNPN and CDR2 SVGIG (reference sequence). CDR3 sequence reads: CAWSVRGIGGEKLFF. The CDR3 DNA is TGTGCCTGGAGTGTACGAGGGATAGGGGGCGAAAAACTGTTTTTT.

V usage is TRBV9 and J usage is TRBJ2-7; 7 bases align to TRBD1. V was pared by 3 bases and J by 2 bases, with 2 bases of the junction left unmatched. The CDR3 has 13 residues. Germline assignment: CDR1 SGDLS and CDR2 YYNGEE. CDR3 residues: CASSEGTAYEQYF. In nucleotides, the CDR3 is TGTGCCAGCAGCGAAGGGACAGCCTACGAGCAGTACTTC.

CDR3 in DNA: TGTGCCAGCAGCCATAGCGAATTCCGGGGCAATGAGCAGTTCTTC. Protein sequence: CASSHSEFRGNEQFF. The chain combines TRBV7-6 with TRBJ2-1; possible D gene TRBD2, 5 bases. The V and J ends lost 5 bases and 6 bases respectively, with 17 bases between them. Germline-derived CDR1 and CDR2 are SGHVS and FNYEAQ. The CDR3 runs to 15 residues.

CDR3 residues: CSVGDRVGDTIYF. The CDR3 nucleotides are TGCAGCGTGGGAGACAGGGTGGGAGACACCATATATTTT. The V gene is TRBV29-1, the J gene TRBJ1-3, with 7 positions matching TRBD1. The V segment lost 6 bases and the J segment 8 bases; nucleotides outside the gene matches: 10. This CDR3 is 13 amino acids long. Looked up from germline, CDR1 is SQVTM and CDR2 is ANQGSEA.

The CDR3, as DNA: TGTGCCAGCAGCACCCGGTTGGGCAATGAGCAGTTCTTC. This sequence encodes CASSTRLGNEQFF. V is TRBV9 and J is TRBJ2-1; no clear D gene. Germline V gene data show CDR1 as SGDLS and CDR2 as YYNGEE. Trimming removed 4 bases at V and 6 bases at J, with 11 bases between. The CDR3 length is 13 residues. Drawing the rest from reference TRBV9 and TRBJ2-1, the complete variable domain is DSGVTQTPKHLITATGQRVTLRCSPRSGDLSVYWYQQSLDQGLQFLIQYYNGEERAKGNILERFSAQQFPDLHSELNLSSLELGDSALYFCASSTRLGNEQFFGPGTRLTVL.

The rearrangement uses TRBV19 and TRBJ2-2; TRBD1 matches at 7 bases. J gave up 7 bases and V 10 bases, and 12 bases lay outside the gene matches. CDR1 is LNHDA and CDR2 is SQIVND in the germline V gene (reference sequence). The CDR3 sequence is 14 residues long. The CDR3 loop is CATMTGYFDGELFF. The CDR3 nucleotides read TGTGCCACCATGACAGGGTATTTTGACGGGGAGCTGTTTTTT.

The chain is built from TRBV10-1 and TRBJ2-7, with 7 positions matching TRBD1. Trimming took 5 bases from V and 4 from J; bases not matched to a gene: 5. From germline, CDR1 is WNHNN and CDR2 SYGVQD (reference sequence). This CDR3 is 13 amino acids long. CDR3 in DNA: TGCGCCAGCAGTACAGGGGTGGGATACGAGCAGTACTTC. Amino acids: CASSTGVGYEQYF.

J is TRBJ1-5 and V is TRBV2; no clear D. Trimming cost V 2 bases and J 1 base, with 12 bases left between them. CDR1 is SNHLY, CDR2 FYNNEI, per germline. The CDR3 extends over 16 amino acids. As DNA, the CDR3 is TGTGCCAGCAGTGAAAATGGGGTGTCGAGCAATCAGCCCCAGCATTTT. Residues: CASSENGVSSNQPQHF.

This sequence joins TRBV5-8 and TRBJ1-4; TRBD1 might be the D (5 bases). CDR1 SGHTS and CDR2 YDEGEE come from the germline V gene. This CDR3 contains 14 residues. Trimming took 6 bases from V and 8 from J, leaving 17 bases between them. Written as DNA, the CDR3 is TGTGCCAGCACCTTCGGGGGTCTTCTAGAAAAACTGTTTTTT. It codes for CASTFGGLLEKLFF. The whole variable domain, filled in from reference TRBV5-8 and TRBJ1-4, reads EAGVTQSPTHLIKTRGQQATLRCSPISGHTSVYWYQQALGLGLQFLLWYDEGEERNRGNFPPRFSGRQFPNYSSELNVNALELEDSALYLCASTFGGLLEKLFFGSGTQLSVL.